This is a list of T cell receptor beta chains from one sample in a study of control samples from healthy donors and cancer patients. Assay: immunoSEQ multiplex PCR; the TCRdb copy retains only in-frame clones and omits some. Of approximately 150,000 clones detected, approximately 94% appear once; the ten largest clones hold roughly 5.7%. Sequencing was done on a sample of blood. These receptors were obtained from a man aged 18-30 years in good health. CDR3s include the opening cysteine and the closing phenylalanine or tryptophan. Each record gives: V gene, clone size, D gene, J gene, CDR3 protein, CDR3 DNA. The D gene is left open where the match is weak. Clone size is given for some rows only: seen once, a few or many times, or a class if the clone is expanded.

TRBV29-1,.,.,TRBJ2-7,CSVEGLGGKVYEQYF,TGCAGCGTTGAAGGCTTAGGGGGGAAGGTTTACGAGCAGTACTTC
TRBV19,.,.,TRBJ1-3,CASSILSGSGNTIYF,TGTGCCAGTAGTATTTTGAGCGGCTCTGGAAACACCATATATTTT
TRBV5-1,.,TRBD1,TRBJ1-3,CASSLGQGVNTIYF,TGCGCCAGCAGCTTGGGACAGGGGGTAAACACCATATATTTT
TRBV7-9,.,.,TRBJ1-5,CASSPQTQTTENSNQPQHF,TGTGCCAGCAGCCCCCAAACCCAAACGACAGAAAATAGCAATCAGCCCCAGCATTTT
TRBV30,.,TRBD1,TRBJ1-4,CAWSDQTGLWVEKLFF,TGTGCCTGGAGTGACCAGACAGGGCTTTGGGTAGAAAAACTGTTTTTT
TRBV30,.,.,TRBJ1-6,CAWSLDGYNSPLHF,TGTGCCTGGAGTCTCGACGGCTATAATTCACCCCTCCACTTT
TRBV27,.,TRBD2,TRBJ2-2,CASVHSGLALNTGELFF,TGTGCCAGCGTCCATTCGGGACTAGCCCTTAACACCGGGGAGCTGTTTTTT
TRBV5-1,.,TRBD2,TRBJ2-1,CASSLSGGSSYNEQFF,TGCGCCAGCAGCCTTAGCGGGGGAAGCTCCTACAATGAGCAGTTCTTC
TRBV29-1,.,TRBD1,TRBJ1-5,CSVVLAGGGPQHF,TGCAGCGTTGTTCTGGCAGGGGGCGGCCCCCAGCATTTT
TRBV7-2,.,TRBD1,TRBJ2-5,CASSLMGQGQETQYF,TGTGCCAGCAGCTTAATGGGACAGGGACAGGAGACCCAGTACTTC
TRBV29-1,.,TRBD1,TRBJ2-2,CSVEDDRGRTGELFF,TGCAGCGTTGAAGACGACAGGGGGAGGACCGGGGAGCTGTTTTTT
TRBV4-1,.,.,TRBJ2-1,CASSQSNEQFF,TGCGCCAGCAGCCAAAGCAATGAGCAGTTCTTC
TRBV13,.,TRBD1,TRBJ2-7,CASSLQGAQYEQYF,TGTGCCAGCAGTCTACAGGGGGCGCAATACGAGCAGTACTTC
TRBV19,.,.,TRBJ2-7,CASSIGPGDSYEQYF,TGTGCCAGTAGTATAGGGCCAGGGGACTCCTACGAGCAGTACTTC
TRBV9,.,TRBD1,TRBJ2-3,CASSGNTGGYRGDTQYF,TGTGCCAGCAGCGGAAATACAGGGGGCTATCGCGGAGATACGCAGTATTTT
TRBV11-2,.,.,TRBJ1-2,CASSLSGGPGYTF,TGTGCCAGCAGCTTATCGGGGGGCCCTGGCTACACCTTC
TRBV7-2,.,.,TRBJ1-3,CASSLEPAGNTIYF,TGTGCCAGCAGCTTAGAGCCCGCTGGAAACACCATATATTTT
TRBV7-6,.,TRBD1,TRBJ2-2,CASSSGGQGVTGELFF,TGTGCCAGCAGCTCCGGGGGACAGGGTGTCACCGGGGAGCTGTTTTTT
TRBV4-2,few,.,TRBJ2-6,CASSQDPPRGSGANVLTF,TGTGCCAGCAGCCAAGATCCCCCACGGGGCTCTGGGGCCAACGTCCTGACTTTC
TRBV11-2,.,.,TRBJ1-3,CASSLRGLSGNTIYF,TGTGCCAGCAGCTTGCGGGGTCTCTCTGGAAACACCATATATTTT
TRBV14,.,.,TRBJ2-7,CASSQVAYEQYF,TGTGCCAGCAGCCAAGTAGCTTACGAGCAGTACTTC
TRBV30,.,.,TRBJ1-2,CAWSERSFYGYTF,TGTGCCTGGAGTGAGCGGTCTTTCTATGGCTACACCTTC
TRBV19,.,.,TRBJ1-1,CASSGQNRFNTEAFF,TGTGCCAGTAGTGGGCAGAACCGCTTTAACACTGAAGCTTTCTTT
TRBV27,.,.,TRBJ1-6,CASSFRQPSLGSPLHF,TGTGCCAGCAGTTTCAGGCAGCCGAGCCTTGGTTCACCCCTCCACTTT
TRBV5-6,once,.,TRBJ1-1,CASSLQGNTEAFF,TGTGCCAGCAGCCTACAGGGGAACACTGAAGCTTTCTTT
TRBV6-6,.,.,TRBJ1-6,CASSRTGRNSPLHF,TGTGCCAGCAGTCGCACTGGGCGTAATTCACCCCTCCACTTT
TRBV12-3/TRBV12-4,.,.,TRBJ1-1,CASSLGPNTEAFF,TGTGCCAGCAGTTTAGGCCCGAACACTGAAGCTTTCTTT
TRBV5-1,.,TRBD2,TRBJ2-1,CASSWGGAGTRENNEQFF,TGCGCCAGCAGCTGGGGAGGGGCTGGGACTAGAGAAAACAATGAGCAGTTCTTC
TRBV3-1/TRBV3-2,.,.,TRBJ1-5,CASSQDHSNQPQHF,TGTGCCAGCAGCCAAGACCATAGCAATCAGCCCCAGCATTTT
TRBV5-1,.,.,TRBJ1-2,CASSLAFGEIYGYTF,TGCGCCAGCAGCTTGGCCTTTGGGGAGATATATGGCTACACCTTC
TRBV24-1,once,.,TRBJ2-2,CATSDLGEPRAGELFF,TGTGCCACCAGTGATTTGGGGGAACCGCGGGCCGGGGAGCTGTTTTTT
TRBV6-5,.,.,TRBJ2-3,CASSYGRGRFTDTQYF,TGTGCCAGCAGTTACGGGAGGGGGAGGTTCACAGATACGCAGTATTTT
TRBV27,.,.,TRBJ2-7,CASSFFPSYEQYF,TGTGCCAGCAGTTTCTTTCCTTCCTACGAGCAGTACTTC
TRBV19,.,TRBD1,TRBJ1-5,CASSIGTGVGNQPQHF,TGTGCCAGTAGTATCGGGACAGGAGTAGGAAATCAGCCCCAGCATTTT
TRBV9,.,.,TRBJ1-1,CASSVGETNTEAFF,TGTGCCAGCAGCGTCGGAGAGACGAACACTGAAGCTTTCTTT
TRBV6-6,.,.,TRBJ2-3,CASSYSRGTHTDTQYF,TGTGCCAGCAGTTACTCCCGGGGCACCCACACAGATACGCAGTATTTT
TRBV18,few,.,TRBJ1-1,CASSPVSGSWNTEAFF,TGTGCCAGCTCACCAGTTTCCGGCAGCTGGAACACTGAAGCTTTCTTT
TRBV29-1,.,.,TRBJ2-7,CSVEMDYEQYF,TGCAGCGTTGAAATGGATTACGAGCAGTACTTC
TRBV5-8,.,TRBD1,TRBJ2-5,CASSFSRVARGRQETQYF,TGTGCCAGCAGCTTTTCTAGGGTCGCGAGGGGGCGTCAGGAGACCCAGTACTTC
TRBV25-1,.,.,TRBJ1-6,CASSEWTFSSYNSPLHF,TGTGCCAGCAGTGAATGGACATTTAGCTCCTATAATTCACCCCTCCACTTT
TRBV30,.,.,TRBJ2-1,CAWSVSLSASSYNEQFF,TGTGCCTGGAGTGTATCCTTGTCAGCCAGCTCCTACAATGAGCAGTTCTTC
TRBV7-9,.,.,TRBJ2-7,CASSFEYRAYEQYF,TGTGCCAGCAGCTTCGAATACAGGGCCTACGAGCAGTACTTC
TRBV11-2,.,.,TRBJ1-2,CASSKDPSGGSVSDYTF,TGTGCCAGCAGCAAAGATCCTTCGGGAGGGAGCGTGAGTGACTACACCTTC